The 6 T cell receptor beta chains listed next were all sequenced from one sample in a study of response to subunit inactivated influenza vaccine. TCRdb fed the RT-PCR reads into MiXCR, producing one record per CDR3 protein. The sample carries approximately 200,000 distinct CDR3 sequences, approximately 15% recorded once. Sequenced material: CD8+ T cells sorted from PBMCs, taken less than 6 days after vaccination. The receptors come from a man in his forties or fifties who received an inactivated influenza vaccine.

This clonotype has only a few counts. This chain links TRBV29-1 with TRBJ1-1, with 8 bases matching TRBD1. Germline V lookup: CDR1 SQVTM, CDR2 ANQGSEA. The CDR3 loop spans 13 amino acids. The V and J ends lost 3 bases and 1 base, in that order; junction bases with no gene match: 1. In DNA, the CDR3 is TGCAGCGTTGAGCAGGGGGCGAACACTGAAGCTTTCTTT. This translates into CSVEQGANTEAFF.

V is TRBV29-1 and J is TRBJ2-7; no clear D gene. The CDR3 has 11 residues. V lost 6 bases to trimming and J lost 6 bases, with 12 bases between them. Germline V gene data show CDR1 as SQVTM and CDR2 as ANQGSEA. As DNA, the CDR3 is TGCAGCGTCCCGGTAGGGCTCGAGCAGTACTTC. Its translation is CSVPVGLEQYF.

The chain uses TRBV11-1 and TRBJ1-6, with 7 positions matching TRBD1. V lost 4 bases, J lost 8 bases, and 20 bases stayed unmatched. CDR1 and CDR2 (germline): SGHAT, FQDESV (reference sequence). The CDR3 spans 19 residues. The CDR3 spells CASSSLPGTEGTMDSPLHF. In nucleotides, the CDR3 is TGTGCCAGCAGCTCGCTTCCCGGGACAGAGGGGACCATGGATTCACCCCTCCACTTT.

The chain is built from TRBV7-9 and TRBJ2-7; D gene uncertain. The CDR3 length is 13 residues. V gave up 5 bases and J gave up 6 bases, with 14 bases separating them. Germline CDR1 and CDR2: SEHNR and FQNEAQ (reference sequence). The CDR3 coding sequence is TGTGCCAGCAGCCCCGTGGGGTGGGTCGAGCAGTACTTC. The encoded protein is CASSPVGWVEQYF.

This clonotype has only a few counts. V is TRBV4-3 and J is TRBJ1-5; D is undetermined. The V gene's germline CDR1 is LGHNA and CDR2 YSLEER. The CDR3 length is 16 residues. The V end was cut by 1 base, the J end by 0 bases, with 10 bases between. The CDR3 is CASSQGWENSNQPQHF. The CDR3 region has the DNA TGCGCCAGCAGCCAAGGGTGGGAGAATAGCAATCAGCCCCAGCATTTT.

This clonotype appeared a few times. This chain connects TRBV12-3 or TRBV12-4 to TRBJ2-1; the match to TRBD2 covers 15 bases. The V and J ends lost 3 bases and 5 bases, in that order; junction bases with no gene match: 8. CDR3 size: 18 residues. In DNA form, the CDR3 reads TGTGCCAGCAGTTTTCCAGGGACTAGCGGGGGGCCGGACAATGAGCAGTTCTTC. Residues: CASSFPGTSGGPDNEQFF.